This passage covers 10 T cell receptor beta chains from one sample sequenced in a study of early T cells in non-severe SARS-CoV-2 infection. TCRdb analysed the 5' RACE reads with MiXCR anew, one entry per CDR3 protein. The sample records about 80,000 distinct CDR3 sequences, around 15% being singletons. The sample taken for sequencing was whole blood. The receptors originated from an adult who was a healthcare worker with PCR-confirmed SARS-CoV-2 infection or an uninfected control (not recorded which).

This clonotype was seen only a few times. The rearrangement uses TRBV20-1 and TRBJ2-5, with 9 bases lining up with TRBD1. Germline V lookup: CDR1 DFQATT, CDR2 SNEGSKA (reference sequence). The CDR3 length is 17 residues. The V and J ends lost 3 bases and 2 bases, in that order; junction bases with no gene match: 13. The CDR3 reads CSARIIPGQGPQETQYF. The CDR3 coding sequence is TGCAGTGCTAGGATAATCCCGGGACAGGGCCCACAAGAGACCCAGTACTTC.

The chain uses TRBV20-1 and TRBJ2-7; TRBD2 might be the D (6 bases). V was pared by 4 bases and J by 0 bases, with 13 bases between. Per germline, CDR1 DFQATT and CDR2 SNEGSKA (reference sequence). This CDR3 spans 14 amino acids. CDR3 in amino acids: CSAKDAGRSYEQYF. The CDR3 nucleotides are TGCAGTGCTAAGGATGCGGGGCGCTCCTACGAGCAGTACTTC.

This clonotype was observed a handful of times. The chain recombines TRBV11-2 with TRBJ2-2; D is unresolved. Looked up from germline, CDR1 is SGHAT and CDR2 is FQNNGV. The CDR3 runs to 14 residues. V was shortened by 0 bases and J by 3 bases, with 5 bases between the two germline ends. CDR3 DNA sequence: TGTGCCAGCAGCTTAGATCCCTACACCGGGGAGCTGTTTTTT. Its translation is CASSLDPYTGELFF.

The chain has TRBV20-1 and TRBJ2-1; D is perhaps TRBD1 or TRBD2 (5 bases each). Per germline, CDR1 DFQATT and CDR2 SNEGSKA (reference sequence). V lost 7 bases and J 4 bases, leaving 14 bases between the germline ends. The CDR3 has 13 residues. CDR3 bases: TGCAGTGTTCCCCCTGGGGGTTACAATGAGCAGTTCTTC. Its translation: CSVPPGGYNEQFF.

The rearrangement uses TRBV20-1 and TRBJ2-7, with D perhaps matching TRBD1 (6 bases). The CDR3 is 15 amino acids. The ends were cut back, 4 bases at V and 5 bases at J, with 21 bases in the middle. Germline V gene sequence: CDR1 DFQATT, CDR2 SNEGSKA (reference sequence). DNA of the CDR3: TGCAGTGCTAACCGGGACAAAGGCTGGGCCAACGAGCAGTACTTC. Its protein product is CSANRDKGWANEQYF.

The chain combines TRBV3-1 with TRBJ1-1; tentatively, D is TRBD1 (5 bases). The length of the CDR3 is 14 residues. Germline lookup yields CDR1 LGHDT and CDR2 YNNKEL (reference sequence). With 4 bases removed from V and 1 base from J, the gap between germline ends came to 10 bases. CDR3 in amino acids: CASSRGVWNTEAFF. In nucleotides, the CDR3 is TGTGCCAGCAGCCGAGGGGTTTGGAACACTGAAGCTTTCTTT. The entire variable domain, with the rest obtained from reference TRBV3-1 and TRBJ1-1, is as follows: DTAVSQTPKYLVTQMGNDKSIKCEQNLGHDTMYWYKQDSKKFLKIMFSYNNKELIINETVPNRFSPKSPDKAHLNLHINSLELGDSAVYFCASSRGVWNTEAFFGQGTRLTVV.

This clonotype occurred many times. The rearrangement links TRBV2 to TRBJ1-4; TRBD1 matches 10 bases. V dropped 7 bases and J dropped 8; count of bases not matched to a gene: 7. The CDR3 is 14 residues long. The V gene's germline CDR1 is SNHLY and CDR2 FYNNEI. CDR3 DNA sequence: TGTGCCAGCACGAAGGGGACAGGGGACGAAAAACTGTTTTTT. Translation: CASTKGTGDEKLFF. The full variable domain, in which reference TRBV2 and TRBJ1-4 provide the parts outside the CDR3, is EPEVTQTPSHQVTQMGQEVILRCVPISNHLYFYWYRQILGQKVEFLVSFYNNEISEKSEIFDDQFSVERPDGSNFTLKIRSTKLEDSAMYFCASTKGTGDEKLFFGSGTQLSVL.

This clonotype has at least ten counts. V and J are TRBV6-5 and TRBJ2-7, with D tentatively TRBD2 (5 bases). The V end was cut by 3 bases, the J end by 6 bases, with 12 bases between. This CDR3 is built from 13 residues. The V gene's germline CDR1 is MNHEY and CDR2 SVGAGI. CDR3 bases: TGTGCCAGCAGTTATGTGGCAGGAGGCGAGCAGTACTTC. Translated: CASSYVAGGEQYF.

This chain joins TRBV6-5 and TRBJ1-2; D not certain. This CDR3 has 16 amino acids. Germline values: CDR1 MNHEY, CDR2 SVGAGI. V dropped 0 bases and J dropped 2 bases, with 13 bases sitting between them. The CDR3 region is CASSYSTPGRNYGYTF. CDR3 in DNA: TGTGCCAGCAGTTACTCGACCCCTGGACGGAACTATGGCTACACCTTC.

This clonotype was observed a few times. The chain recombines TRBV21-1 with TRBJ1-6; TRBD1 reflects the table's D call only, with no check against the DNA. TRBV21-1 is a pseudogene segment. The CDR3 covers 19 residues. The CDR3 DNA reads TGTGCCACCCAACCTGACAGGGAGCTTCAGAGCTCCTATAATTCACCCCTCCACTTT. This gives the protein CATQPDRELQSSYNSPLHF.